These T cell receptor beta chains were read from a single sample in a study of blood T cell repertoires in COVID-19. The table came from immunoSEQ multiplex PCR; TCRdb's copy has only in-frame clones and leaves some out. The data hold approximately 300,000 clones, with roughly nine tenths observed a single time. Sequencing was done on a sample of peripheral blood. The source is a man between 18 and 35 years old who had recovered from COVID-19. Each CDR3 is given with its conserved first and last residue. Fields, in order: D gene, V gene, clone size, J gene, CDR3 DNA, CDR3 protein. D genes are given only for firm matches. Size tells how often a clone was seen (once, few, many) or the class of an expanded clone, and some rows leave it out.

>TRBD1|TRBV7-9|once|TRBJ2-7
TGTGCCAGCAGCTTCCGGGACAGGGGTATTGACGAGCAGTACTTC
CASSFRDRGIDEQYF
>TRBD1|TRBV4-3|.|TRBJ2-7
TGCGCCAGCAGCCACACGGGACAGGGTCTCTACGAGCAGTACTTC
CASSHTGQGLYEQYF
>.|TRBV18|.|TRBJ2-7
TGTGCCAGCTCACCGAGCGGAGGGGCTAACGAGCAGTACTTC
CASSPSGGANEQYF
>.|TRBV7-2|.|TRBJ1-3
TGTGCCAGCAGCTTCACTGGAAACACCATATATTTT
CASSFTGNTIYF
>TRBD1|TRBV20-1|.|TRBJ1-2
TGCAGTACGACAGGGGACTATGGCTACACCTTC
CSTTGDYGYTF
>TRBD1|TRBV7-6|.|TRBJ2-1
TGTGCCAGCAGCCTCGGGACAGGGTCCCGCTATGAGCAGTTCTTC
CASSLGTGSRYEQFF
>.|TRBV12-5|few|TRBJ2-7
TGTGCTAGTGCTCCGGGACATATCTCCTACGAGCAGTACTTC
CASAPGHISYEQYF
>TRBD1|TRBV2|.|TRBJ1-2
TGTGCCAGCAAGGGACAGGGATATGGCTACACCTTC
CASKGQGYGYTF
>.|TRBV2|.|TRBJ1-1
TGTGCCAGCAGTGTCTTCGGGTCCGCTTTCTTT
CASSVFGSAFF
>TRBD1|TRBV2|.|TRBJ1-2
TGTGCCAGCAGTCGACCGGGAGGGGGACAGGGGGAAGGATTAGGTGGCTACACCTTC
CASSRPGGGQGEGLGGYTF
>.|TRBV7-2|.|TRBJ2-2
TGTGCCAGCAGCCCAGGACTACCCAGGATTACCGGGGAGCTGTTTTTT
CASSPGLPRITGELFF
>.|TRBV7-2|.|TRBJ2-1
TGTGCCAGCAGCAAGAGGTCTCAGGGGCCAGACAATGAGCAGTTCTTC
CASSKRSQGPDNEQFF
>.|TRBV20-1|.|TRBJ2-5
TGCAACAGGACACATCAAGAGACCCAGTACTTC
CNRTHQETQYF
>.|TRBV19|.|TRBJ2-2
TGTGCCAGCACAGTCACCGGGGAGCTGTTTTTT
CASTVTGELFF
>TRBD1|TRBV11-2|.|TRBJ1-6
TGTGCCAGCAGCTTAGATGCTCTCGGGACAGTCAATTCACCCCTCCACTTT
CASSLDALGTVNSPLHF
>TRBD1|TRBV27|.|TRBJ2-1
TGTGCCAGCAGTTTATCGGGACAGGGGGACAACAATGAGCAGTTCTTC
CASSLSGQGDNNEQFF
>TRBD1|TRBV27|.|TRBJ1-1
TGTGCCAGCAGTTCCGGACAGGGGCGAGGGGCTTTCTTT
CASSSGQGRGAFF
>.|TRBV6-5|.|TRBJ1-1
TGTGCCAGCACTCCCGGGACTAAGGACGCTTTCTTT
CASTPGTKDAFF
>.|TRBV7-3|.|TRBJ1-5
TGTGCCAGCAGCTTAACTGGCGGGGGCGGCCAGCCCCAGCATTTT
CASSLTGGGGQPQHF
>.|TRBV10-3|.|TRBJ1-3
TGTGCCATCAGGGGTGAGGAGTACCGAAACACCATATATTTT
CAIRGEEYRNTIYF
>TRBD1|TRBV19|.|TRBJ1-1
TGTGCCAGTAGTCTGGGACAGTTCATGAACACTGAAGCTTTCTTT
CASSLGQFMNTEAFF
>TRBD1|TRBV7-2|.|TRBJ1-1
TGTGCCAGCAGCTTTGTTTCTGGACAGGGCGAAGCTTTCTTT
CASSFVSGQGEAFF
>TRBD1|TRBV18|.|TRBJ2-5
TGTGCCAGCTCACCAACGACAGGGACCGGAGAGACCCAGTACTTC
CASSPTTGTGETQYF
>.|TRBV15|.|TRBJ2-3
TGTGCCACCAGCAGAGTGGTGGCTAGCACAGATACGCAGTATTTT
CATSRVVASTDTQYF